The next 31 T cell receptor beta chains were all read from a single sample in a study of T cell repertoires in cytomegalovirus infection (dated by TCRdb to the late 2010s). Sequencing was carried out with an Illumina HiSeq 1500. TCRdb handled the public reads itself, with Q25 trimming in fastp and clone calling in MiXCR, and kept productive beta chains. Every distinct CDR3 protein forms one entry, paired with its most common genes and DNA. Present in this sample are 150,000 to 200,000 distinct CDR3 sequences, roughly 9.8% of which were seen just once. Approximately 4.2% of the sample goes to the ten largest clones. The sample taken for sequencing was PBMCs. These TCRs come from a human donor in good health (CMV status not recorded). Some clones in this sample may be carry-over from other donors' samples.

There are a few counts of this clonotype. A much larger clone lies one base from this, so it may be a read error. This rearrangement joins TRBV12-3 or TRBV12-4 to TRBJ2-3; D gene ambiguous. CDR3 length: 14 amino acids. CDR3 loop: CASSLGSSTYTQYF. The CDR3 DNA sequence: TGTGCCAGCAGCCTAGGTAGTAGCACATATACGCAGTATTTT.

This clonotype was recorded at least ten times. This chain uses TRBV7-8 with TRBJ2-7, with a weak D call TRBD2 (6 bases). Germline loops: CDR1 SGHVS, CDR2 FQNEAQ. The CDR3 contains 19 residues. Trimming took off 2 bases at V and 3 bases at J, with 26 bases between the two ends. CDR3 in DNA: TGTGCCAGCAGCTTACTCTCCCTGCGGGATCCGATTGTCGACTACGAGCAGTACTTC. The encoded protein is CASSLLSLRDPIVDYEQYF.

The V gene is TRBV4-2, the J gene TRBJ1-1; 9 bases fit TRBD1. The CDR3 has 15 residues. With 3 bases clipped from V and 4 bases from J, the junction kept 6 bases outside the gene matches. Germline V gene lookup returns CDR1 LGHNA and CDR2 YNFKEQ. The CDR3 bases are TGTGCCAGCAGCCACTTAACAGGGGGCCCCACTGAAGCTTTCTTT. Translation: CASSHLTGGPTEAFF.

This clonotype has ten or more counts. CDR3 sequence: CASSGTNGELFF. The CDR3 DNA is TGTGCCAGCAGCGGGACGAACGGGGAGCTGTTTTTT. The chain joins TRBV7-2 to TRBJ2-2; D possibly uses TRBD1 or TRBD2 (5 bases each). The V gene's germline CDR1 is SGHTA and CDR2 FQGNSA. This CDR3 spans 12 amino acids. V lost 5 bases to trimming and J lost 7 bases, with 8 bases between them.

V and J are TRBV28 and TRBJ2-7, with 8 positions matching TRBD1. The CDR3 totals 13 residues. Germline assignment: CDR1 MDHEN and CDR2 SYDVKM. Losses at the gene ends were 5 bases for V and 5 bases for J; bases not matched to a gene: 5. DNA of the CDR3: TGTGCCAGCAGTCAAGGACAGGGCAACGAGCAGTACTTC. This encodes CASSQGQGNEQYF.

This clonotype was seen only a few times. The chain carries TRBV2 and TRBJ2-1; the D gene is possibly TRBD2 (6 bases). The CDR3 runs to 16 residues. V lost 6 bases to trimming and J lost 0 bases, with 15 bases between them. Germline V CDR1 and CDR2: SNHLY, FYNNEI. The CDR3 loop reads CASRSDAGSSYNEQFF. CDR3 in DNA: TGTGCCAGCAGAAGCGACGCGGGGAGCTCCTACAATGAGCAGTTCTTC.

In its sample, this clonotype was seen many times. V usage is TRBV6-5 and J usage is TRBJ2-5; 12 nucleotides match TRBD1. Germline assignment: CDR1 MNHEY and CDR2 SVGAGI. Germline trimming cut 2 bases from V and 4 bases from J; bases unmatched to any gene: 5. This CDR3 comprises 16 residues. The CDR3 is CASSYGTGGAPETQYF. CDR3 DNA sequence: TGTGCCAGCAGTTACGGGACAGGGGGCGCCCCAGAGACCCAGTACTTC.

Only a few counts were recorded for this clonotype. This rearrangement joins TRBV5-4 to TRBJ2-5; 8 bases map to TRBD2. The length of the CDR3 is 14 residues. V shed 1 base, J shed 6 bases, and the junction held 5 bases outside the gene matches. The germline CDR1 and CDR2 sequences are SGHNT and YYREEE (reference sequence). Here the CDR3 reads CASSLSGGPKTQYF. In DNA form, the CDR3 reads TGTGCCAGCAGCTTGTCGGGAGGGCCTAAGACCCAGTACTTC.

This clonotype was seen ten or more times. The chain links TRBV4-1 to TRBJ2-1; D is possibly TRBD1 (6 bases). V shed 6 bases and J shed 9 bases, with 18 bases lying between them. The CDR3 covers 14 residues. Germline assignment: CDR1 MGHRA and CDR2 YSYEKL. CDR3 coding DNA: TGCGCCAGCAGTCCCGGGACAATGAGCGGTGAGCAGTTCTTC. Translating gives CASSPGTMSGEQFF.

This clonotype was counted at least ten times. The CDR3 sequence is CASSRGAGADTQYF. Written as DNA, the CDR3 is TGTGCCAGCAGCCGGGGGGCGGGGGCGGATACGCAGTATTTT. The rearrangement joins TRBV5-6 to TRBJ2-3, with D perhaps matching TRBD2 (7 bases). With 4 bases removed from V and 6 bases from J, the gap between germline ends came to 15 bases. CDR1 is SGHDT and CDR2 is YYEEEE in the germline V gene. The CDR3 contains 14 residues.

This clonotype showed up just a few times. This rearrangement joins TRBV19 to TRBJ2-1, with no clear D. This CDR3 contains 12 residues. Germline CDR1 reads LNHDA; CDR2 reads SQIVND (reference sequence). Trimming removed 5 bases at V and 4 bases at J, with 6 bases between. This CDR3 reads CASSAGYNEQFF. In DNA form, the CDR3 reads TGTGCCAGTAGTGCAGGATACAATGAGCAGTTCTTC. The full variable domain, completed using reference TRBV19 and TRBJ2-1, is DGGITQSPKYLFRKEGQNVTLSCEQNLNHDAMYWYRQDPGQGLRLIYYSQIVNDFQKGDIAEGYSVSREKKESFPLTVTSAQKNPTAFYLCASSAGYNEQFFGPGTRLTVL.

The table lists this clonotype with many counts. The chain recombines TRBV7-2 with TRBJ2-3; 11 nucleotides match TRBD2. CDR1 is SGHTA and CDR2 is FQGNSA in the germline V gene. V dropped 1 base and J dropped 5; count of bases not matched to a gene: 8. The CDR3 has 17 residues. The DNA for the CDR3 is TGTGCCAGCAGCTTAGTTGGTAGCGGGGGGGCTGGAGATACGCAGTATTTT. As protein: CASSLVGSGGAGDTQYF.

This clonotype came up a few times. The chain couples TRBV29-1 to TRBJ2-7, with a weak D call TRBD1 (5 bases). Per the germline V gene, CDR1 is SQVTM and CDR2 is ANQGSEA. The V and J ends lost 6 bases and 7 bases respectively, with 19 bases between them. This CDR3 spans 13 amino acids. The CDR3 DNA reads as TGCAGCGTCCAAAATCTGGGGCCCTGGGAGCAGTACTTC. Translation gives CSVQNLGPWEQYF.

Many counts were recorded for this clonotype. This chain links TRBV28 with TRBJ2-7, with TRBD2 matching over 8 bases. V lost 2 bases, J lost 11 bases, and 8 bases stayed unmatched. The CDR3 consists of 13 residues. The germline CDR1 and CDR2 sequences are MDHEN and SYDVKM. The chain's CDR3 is CASSLAAGTREYF. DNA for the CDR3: TGTGCCAGCAGTTTAGCGGCCGGGACTAGAGAGTACTTC.

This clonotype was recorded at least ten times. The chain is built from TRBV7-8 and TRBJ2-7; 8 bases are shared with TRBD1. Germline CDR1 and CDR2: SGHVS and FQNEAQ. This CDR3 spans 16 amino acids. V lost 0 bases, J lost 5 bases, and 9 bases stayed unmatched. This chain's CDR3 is CASSLAARQGAHEQYF. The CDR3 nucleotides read TGTGCCAGCAGCTTAGCAGCGCGGCAGGGGGCCCACGAGCAGTACTTC.

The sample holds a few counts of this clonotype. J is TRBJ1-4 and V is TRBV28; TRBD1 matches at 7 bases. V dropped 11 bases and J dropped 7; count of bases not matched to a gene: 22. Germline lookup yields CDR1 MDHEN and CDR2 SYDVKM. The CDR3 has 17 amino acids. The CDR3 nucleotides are TGTGCCTGCAATACTCCGGGACAGACTAGTCTGTTTGAAAAACTGTTTTTT. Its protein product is CACNTPGQTSLFEKLFF.

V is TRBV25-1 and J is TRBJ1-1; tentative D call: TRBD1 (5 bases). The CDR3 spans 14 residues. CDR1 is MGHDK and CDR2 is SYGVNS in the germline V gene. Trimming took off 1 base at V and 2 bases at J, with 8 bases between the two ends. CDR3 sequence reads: CASSESGRNTEAFF. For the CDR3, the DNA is TGTGCCAGCAGTGAATCAGGGCGCAACACTGAAGCTTTCTTT.

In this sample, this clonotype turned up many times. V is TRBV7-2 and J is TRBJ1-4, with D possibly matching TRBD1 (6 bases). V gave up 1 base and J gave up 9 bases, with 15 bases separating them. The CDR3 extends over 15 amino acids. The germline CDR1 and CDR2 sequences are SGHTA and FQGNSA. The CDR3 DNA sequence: TGTGCCAGCAGCTTAGAAACAGGGCTGGCGAAAAAACTGTTTTTT. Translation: CASSLETGLAKKLFF.

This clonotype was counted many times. The CDR3 DNA is TGTGCCAGCAGCCCCGATCAGGGGAATTTTTCACCCCTCCACTTT. Translated, it gives CASSPDQGNFSPLHF. The chain uses TRBV5-6 and TRBJ1-6, with D maybe TRBD1 (6 bases). Germline-derived CDR1 and CDR2 are SGHDT and YYEEEE. This CDR3 has 15 amino acids. The V end was cut by 4 bases, the J end by 9 bases, with 17 bases between.

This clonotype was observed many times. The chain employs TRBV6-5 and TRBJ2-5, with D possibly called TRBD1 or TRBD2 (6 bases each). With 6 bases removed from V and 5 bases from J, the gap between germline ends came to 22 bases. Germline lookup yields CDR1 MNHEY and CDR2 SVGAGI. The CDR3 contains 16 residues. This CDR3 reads CASRSLEGVRAETQYF. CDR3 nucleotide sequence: TGTGCCAGCAGATCATTGGAGGGGGTCAGGGCCGAGACCCAGTACTTC.

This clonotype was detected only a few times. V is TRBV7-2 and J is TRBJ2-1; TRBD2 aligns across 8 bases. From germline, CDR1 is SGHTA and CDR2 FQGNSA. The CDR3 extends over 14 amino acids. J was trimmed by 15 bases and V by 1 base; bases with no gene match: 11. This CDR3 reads CASSLEIPAGDLFF. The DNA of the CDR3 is TGTGCCAGCAGCTTAGAGATCCCAGCGGGAGACCTGTTCTTC.

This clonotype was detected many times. The CDR3 is CSANELAGRYNEQFF. The CDR3 region has the DNA TGCAGTGCGAACGAACTAGCGGGAAGGTACAATGAGCAGTTCTTC. This sequence joins TRBV20-1 and TRBJ2-1, with 10 bases that match TRBD2. Trimming took 6 bases from V and 4 from J; bases not matched to a gene: 9. This CDR3 is built from 15 residues. From germline, CDR1 is DFQATT and CDR2 SNEGSKA (reference sequence).

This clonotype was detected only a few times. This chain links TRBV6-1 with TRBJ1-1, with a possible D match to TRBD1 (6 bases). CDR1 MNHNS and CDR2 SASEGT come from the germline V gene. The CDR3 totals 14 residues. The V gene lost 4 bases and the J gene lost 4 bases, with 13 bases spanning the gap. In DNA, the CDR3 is TGTGCCAGCAGTGCGACAGGTTTAGGCACTGAAGCTTTCTTT. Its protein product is CASSATGLGTEAFF.

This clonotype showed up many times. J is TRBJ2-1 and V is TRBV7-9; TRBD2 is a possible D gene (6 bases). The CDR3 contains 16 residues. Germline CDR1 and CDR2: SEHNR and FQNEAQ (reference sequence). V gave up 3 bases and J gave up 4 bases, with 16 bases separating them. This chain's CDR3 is CASSLSGTPRYNEQFF. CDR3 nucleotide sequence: TGTGCCAGCAGCTTGTCCGGGACTCCACGTTACAATGAGCAGTTCTTC.

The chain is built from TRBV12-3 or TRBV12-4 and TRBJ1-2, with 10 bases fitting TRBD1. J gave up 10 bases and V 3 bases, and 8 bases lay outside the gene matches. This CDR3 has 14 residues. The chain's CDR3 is CASSFIGTGESYTF. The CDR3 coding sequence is TGTGCCAGCAGTTTTATCGGGACAGGGGAATCCTACACCTTC.

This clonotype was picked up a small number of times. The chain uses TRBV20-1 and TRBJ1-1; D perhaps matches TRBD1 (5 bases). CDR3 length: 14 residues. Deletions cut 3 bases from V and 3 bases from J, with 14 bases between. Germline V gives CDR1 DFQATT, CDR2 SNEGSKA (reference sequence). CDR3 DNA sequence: TGCAGTGCTAGGGAGACAGTTAAGGACACTGAAGCTTTCTTT. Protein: CSARETVKDTEAFF.

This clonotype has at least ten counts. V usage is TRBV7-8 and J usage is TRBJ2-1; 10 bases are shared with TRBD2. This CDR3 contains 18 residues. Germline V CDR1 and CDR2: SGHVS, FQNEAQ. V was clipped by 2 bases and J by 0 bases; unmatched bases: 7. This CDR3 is CASSLQGLADSSYNEQFF. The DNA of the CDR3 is TGTGCCAGCAGCTTACAAGGACTAGCGGATAGCTCCTACAATGAGCAGTTCTTC. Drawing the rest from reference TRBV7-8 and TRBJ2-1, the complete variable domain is GAGVSQSPRYKVAKRGQDVALRCDPISGHVSLFWYQQALGQGPEFLTYFQNEAQLDKSGLPSDRFFAERPEGSVSTLKIQRTQQEDSAVYLCASSLQGLADSSYNEQFFGPGTRLTVL.

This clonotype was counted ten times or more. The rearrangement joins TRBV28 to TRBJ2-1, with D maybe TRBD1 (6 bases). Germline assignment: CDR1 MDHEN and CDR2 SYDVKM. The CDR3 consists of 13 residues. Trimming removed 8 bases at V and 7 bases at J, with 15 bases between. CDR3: CASSGDALNEQFF. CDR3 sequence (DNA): TGTGCCAGCTCAGGGGATGCCCTAAATGAGCAGTTCTTC.

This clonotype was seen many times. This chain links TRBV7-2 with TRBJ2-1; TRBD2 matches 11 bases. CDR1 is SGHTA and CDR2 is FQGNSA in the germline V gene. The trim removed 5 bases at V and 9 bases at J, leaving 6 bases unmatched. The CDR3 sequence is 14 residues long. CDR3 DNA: TGTGCCAGCAGCCGAAGACTAGCGGGAAGTGAGCAGTTCTTC. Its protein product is CASSRRLAGSEQFF.

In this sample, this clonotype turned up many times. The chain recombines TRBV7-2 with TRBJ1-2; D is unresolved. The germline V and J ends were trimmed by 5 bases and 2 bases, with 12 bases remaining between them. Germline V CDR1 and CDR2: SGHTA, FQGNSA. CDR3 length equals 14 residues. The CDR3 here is CASSLTSTNYGYTF. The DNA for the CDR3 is TGTGCCAGCAGCCTAACCTCTACAAACTATGGCTACACCTTC.

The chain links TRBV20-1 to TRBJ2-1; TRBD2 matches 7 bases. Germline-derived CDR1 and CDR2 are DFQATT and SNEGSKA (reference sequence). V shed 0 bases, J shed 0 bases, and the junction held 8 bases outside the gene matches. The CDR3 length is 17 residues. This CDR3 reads CSARDSSGISSYNEQFF. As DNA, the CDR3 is TGCAGTGCTAGAGATTCTAGCGGTATAAGCTCCTACAATGAGCAGTTCTTC.